These 6 T cell receptor beta chains share one sample of origin, sequenced in a study of identical twins. From the 5' RACE reads, TCRdb called clonotypes with MiXCR, one entry per CDR3 protein. Here the sample spans some 500,000 distinct CDR3 sequences, 7.5% to 10% being singletons. The data also belong to a second study, concerning yellow fever vaccine responses in identical twins.

The sample consisted of PBMCs. The receptors originated from a woman aged 18-35 years in good health.

This clonotype came up many times. The junction and the germline gene differ at one end; a read error may be behind it. The chain combines TRBV12-3 or TRBV12-4 with TRBJ1-2; 11 nucleotides line up with TRBD1. The CDR3 runs to 15 residues. The CDR3 region has the DNA TGTGCCAGCAGCTTAGGACAGGGGGCGCAGTGGGGCTACACCTTC. Encoded protein: CASSLGQGAQWGYTF.

This clonotype was seen a few times. The chain employs TRBV7-9 and TRBJ2-1; 7 bases agree with TRBD1. Germline V gene lookup returns CDR1 SEHNR and CDR2 FQNEAQ (reference sequence). Trimming took 0 bases from V and 6 from J; bases not matched to a gene: 2. This CDR3 has 14 residues. This chain's CDR3 is CASSLAGDSNEQFF. CDR3 sequence (DNA): TGTGCCAGCAGCTTAGCGGGGGACAGCAATGAGCAGTTCTTC.

This clonotype has a handful of counts. This chain links TRBV7-9 with TRBJ1-1; D gene ambiguous. The germline V gene encodes CDR1 SEHNR and CDR2 FQNEAQ (reference sequence). With 0 bases removed from V and 7 bases from J, the gap between germline ends came to 6 bases. The CDR3 covers 12 residues. CDR3 sequence: CASSLARGEAFF. DNA of the CDR3: TGTGCCAGCAGCTTAGCCAGAGGTGAAGCTTTCTTT. Variable domain in full (rest from reference TRBV7-9 and TRBJ1-1): DTGVSQNPRHKITKRGQNVTFRCDPISEHNRLYWYRQTLGQGPEFLTYFQNEAQLEKSRLLSDRFSAERPKGSFSTLEIQRTEQGDSAMYLCASSLARGEAFFGQGTRLTVV.

In its sample, this clonotype was seen many times. The CDR3 DNA reads as TGCGCCAGCAGCTCGCCCAGGGCGGGAGATTACGAGCAGTACTTC. It specifies CASSSPRAGDYEQYF. The chain employs TRBV5-1 and TRBJ2-7; the match to TRBD2 covers 7 bases. CDR3 length equals 15 residues. Per germline, CDR1 SGHRS and CDR2 YFSETQ. After removal of 3 bases from V and 4 bases from J, the junction contained 10 bases not matched to a gene.

The sample holds a few counts of this clonotype. The chain carries TRBV7-6 and TRBJ2-7, with a possible D match to TRBD1 (6 bases). The CDR3 extends over 15 amino acids. V gave up 2 bases and J gave up 1 base, with 12 bases separating them. Germline CDR1 reads SGHVS; CDR2 reads FNYEAQ. The chain's CDR3 is CASSLKTGWSYEQYF. CDR3 nucleotides: TGTGCCAGCAGCTTAAAGACAGGTTGGTCCTACGAGCAGTACTTC.

This clonotype was picked up a small number of times. The rearrangement links TRBV5-6 to TRBJ2-1; 7 nucleotides align to TRBD1. CDR1 and CDR2 from the germline V gene are SGHDT and YYEEEE. This CDR3 is built from 13 residues. The ends lost 1 base at V and 9 bases at J; junction bases unmatched: 4. As DNA, the CDR3 is TGTGCCAGCAGCTTGAGGGGGCTCGGTGAGCAGTTCTTC. Amino acid sequence: CASSLRGLGEQFF.